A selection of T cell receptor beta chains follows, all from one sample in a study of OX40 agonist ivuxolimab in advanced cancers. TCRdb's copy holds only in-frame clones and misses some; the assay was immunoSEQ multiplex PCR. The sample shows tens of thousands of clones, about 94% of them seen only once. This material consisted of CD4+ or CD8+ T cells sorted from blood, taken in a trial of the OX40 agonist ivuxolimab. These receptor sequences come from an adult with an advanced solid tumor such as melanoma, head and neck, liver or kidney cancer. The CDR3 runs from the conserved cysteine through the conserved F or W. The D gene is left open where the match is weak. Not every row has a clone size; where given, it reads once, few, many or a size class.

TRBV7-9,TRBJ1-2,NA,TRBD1,TGTGCCAGCAGCCCAGGGACAGGCTGGGATGGCTACACCTTC,CASSPGTGWDGYTF
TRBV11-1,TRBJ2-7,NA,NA,TGTGCCAGCAGTCAGGATTCCTACGAGCAGTACTTC,CASSQDSYEQYF
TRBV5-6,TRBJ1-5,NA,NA,TGTGCCAGCAGCTTGGGGACAGCGAATCAGCCCCAGCATTTT,CASSLGTANQPQHF
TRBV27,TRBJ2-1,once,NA,TGTGCCAGCAGTTTCGTCGCGAGTAGCTCCTACAATGAGCAGTTCTTC,CASSFVASSSYNEQFF
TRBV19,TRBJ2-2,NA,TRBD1,TGTGCCAGTAGTGGACAGGGTAACGTCGGGGAGCTGTTTTTT,CASSGQGNVGELFF
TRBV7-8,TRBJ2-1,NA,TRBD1,TGTGCCAGCAGCTTGGACAGGGGCCATGAGCAGTTCTTC,CASSLDRGHEQFF
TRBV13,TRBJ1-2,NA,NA,TGTGCCAGCAGCTTAGGTGGGGACGGCTACACCTTC,CASSLGGDGYTF
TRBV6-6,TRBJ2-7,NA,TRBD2,TGTGCCAGCAGCCAGGGACTATCCTACGAGCAGTACTTC,CASSQGLSYEQYF
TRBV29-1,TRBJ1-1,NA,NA,TGCAGCGTTGAAGATCTGGGAGAAGCTTTCTTT,CSVEDLGEAFF
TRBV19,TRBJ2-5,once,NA,TGTGCCAGTAGTATTTGGCTAGAAGGGGTGAGGACCCAGTACTTC,CASSIWLEGVRTQYF
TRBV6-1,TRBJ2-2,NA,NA,TGTGCCAGCAGTGAGCTCGGTTCCGGGGAGCTGTTTTTT,CASSELGSGELFF
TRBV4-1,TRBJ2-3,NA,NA,TGCGCCAGCAGCCAAGAGCTAGCCTCAGATACGCAGTATTTT,CASSQELASDTQYF
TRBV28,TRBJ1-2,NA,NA,TGTGCCAGCAGTCCGGTACAGGGCGACTATGGCTACACCTTC,CASSPVQGDYGYTF
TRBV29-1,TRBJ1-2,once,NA,TGCAGCGTCCCACACGACGCTCGGGATGGCTACACCTTC,CSVPHDARDGYTF
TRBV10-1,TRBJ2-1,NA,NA,TGCGCCAGCAGTGAGTCCGGATACAATGAGCAGTTCTTC,CASSESGYNEQFF
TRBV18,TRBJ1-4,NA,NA,TGTGCCAGCTCACCACCAGAGGGTTCCGATCGTGAAAAACTGTTTTTT,CASSPPEGSDREKLFF